This T cell receptor (beta chain) was found in a study of cytomegalovirus exposure and HLA in healthy donors. General study results and limits: Immune exposure was documented only through CMV serostatus. In a later analysis, an Asian-associated ancestry cluster reportedly showed fewer N-insertions than the 666-donor mean.

Note on this clone: The antigen remains undetermined.

The CDR3 covers 14 residues. V shed 3 bases, J shed 9 bases, and the junction held 6 bases outside the gene matches. The germline CDR1 and CDR2 sequences are SGHTA and FQGTGA. PCR used 60 Vbeta primers and 13 Jbeta primers. The authors' processing: Later reanalysis found around 74 million unique TCR beta chains, about 11 million of them shared. Clones were read by immunoSEQ multiplex PCR, and TCRdb kept only the in-frame ones, dropping some. Clone size and the V and J calls come from that table; the DNA yielded D and trimming. The sample contains about 98,000 clones, 65% to 80% of which appear only once.

The chain recombines TRBV7-3 with TRBJ2-1; TRBD1 matches at 9 bases. The clonotype originates from a man aged 60 to 75 in good health and CMV-seropositive. The specimen was PBMCs. CDR3 amino acids: CASSLLGTGIEQFF. The CDR3 DNA follows: TGTGCCAGCAGCTTGCTTGGGACAGGGATTGAGCAGTTCTTC.